This TCR beta chain is drawn from a study of T cell responses to AZD1222 COVID-19 vaccine. Study-level findings and limits: Vaccine-associated CD4 TCRs spanned spike, dominant at 160-218 and 743-854.

Assay used: immunoSEQ multiplex PCR; TCRdb lists only in-frame clones, some missing. Here the sample spans about 99,000 clones, roughly 85% being singletons. CDR1 is MNHEY and CDR2 is SVGEGT in the germline V gene. V lost 5 bases and J 4 bases, leaving 8 bases between the germline ends. The CDR3 has 13 residues. Of note for this clone: Its matching antigen is unknown.

The specimen was peripheral blood, collected on day 0 of AZD1222 vaccination. This chain uses TRBV6-2 or TRBV6-3 with TRBJ1-4, with D unclear. The origin of this receptor is an adult in good health. CDR3 sequence reads: CASSQGFNEKLFF. The CDR3 bases are TGTGCCAGCAGTCAAGGGTTTAATGAAAAACTGTTTTTT.